A selection of T cell receptor beta chains follows, all from one sample in a study of T cell repertoires and HLA-DP antigens. Antigens of these TCRs are unknown. Profiling relied on immunoSEQ multiplex PCR, and the TCRdb table lists in-frame clones only, not all of them. Found here are more than 90,000 clones, about 91% of them singletons; the top ten hold 0.25% to 0.3%. What was sequenced was CD4+ T cells from PBMCs. All receptors derive from a woman aged 18 to 35 in good health and CMV-seronegative. CDR3s include the opening cysteine and the closing phenylalanine or tryptophan. D genes are given only for firm matches. The size of a clone is reported for some rows only, either as once, few or many, or as a class for expanded clones.

D: TRBD1
V: TRBV5-1
J: TRBJ1-6
size: -
CDR3: CASSLPGQANSPLHF
DNA: TGCGCCAGCAGCTTACCGGGACAGGCTAATTCACCCCTCCACTTT

D: TRBD1
V: TRBV19
J: TRBJ2-1
size: -
CDR3: CASSTTGNEQFF
DNA: TGTGCCAGTAGTACGACAGGGAATGAGCAGTTCTTC

D: -
V: TRBV11-2
J: TRBJ1-4
size: -
CDR3: CASSLGQTGDINEKLFF
DNA: TGTGCCAGCAGCTTAGGTCAGACAGGAGACATTAATGAAAAACTGTTTTTT

D: TRBD2
V: TRBV5-4
J: TRBJ2-7
size: -
CDR3: CASSLGLAGANEQYF
DNA: TGTGCCAGCAGCTTGGGACTAGCGGGGGCAAACGAGCAGTACTTC

D: -
V: TRBV6-1
J: TRBJ1-1
size: -
CDR3: CASTPLVRTEAFF
DNA: TGTGCCAGCACCCCATTAGTGAGAACTGAAGCTTTCTTT

D: -
V: TRBV15
J: TRBJ2-3
size: -
CDR3: CATSRAADTQYF
DNA: TGTGCCACCAGCAGAGCGGCAGATACGCAGTATTTT

D: TRBD1
V: TRBV6-1
J: TRBJ1-1
size: few
CDR3: CASSVDRVFTEAFF
DNA: TGTGCCAGCAGTGTGGACAGGGTTTTCACTGAAGCTTTCTTT

D: TRBD2
V: TRBV6-1
J: TRBJ2-7
size: -
CDR3: CASSEGLAGRAFSYEQYF
DNA: TGTGCCAGCAGTGAAGGACTAGCGGGTAGGGCGTTCTCCTACGAGCAGTACTTC

D: TRBD2
V: TRBV6-1
J: TRBJ2-3
size: -
CDR3: CASSDASTSPDTQYF
DNA: TGTGCCAGCAGTGATGCTTCGACTAGCCCAGATACGCAGTATTTT

D: -
V: TRBV6-5
J: TRBJ2-7
size: -
CDR3: CASRRDSAYEQYF
DNA: TGTGCCAGCAGGCGGGACAGTGCCTACGAGCAGTACTTC

D: TRBD2
V: TRBV6-5
J: TRBJ2-1
size: -
CDR3: CASSYQRGPEYEQFF
DNA: TGTGCCAGCAGTTACCAGCGGGGGCCCGAGTATGAGCAGTTCTTC

D: -
V: TRBV11-2
J: TRBJ2-3
size: -
CDR3: CASSLEPGADTQYF
DNA: TGTGCCAGCAGCTTAGAGCCGGGGGCAGATACGCAGTATTTT

D: -
V: TRBV5-4
J: TRBJ1-3
size: -
CDR3: CASGVGGAYSGNTIYF
DNA: TGTGCCAGCGGCGTTGGGGGGGCTTACTCTGGAAACACCATATATTTT

D: TRBD2
V: TRBV9
J: TRBJ2-1
size: -
CDR3: CASQTSDSYNEQFF
DNA: TGTGCCAGCCAGACTAGCGATTCCTACAATGAGCAGTTCTTC

D: -
V: TRBV25-1
J: TRBJ2-2
size: -
CDR3: CASSEPRDPTGELFF
DNA: TGTGCCAGCAGTGAACCGAGGGACCCCACCGGGGAGCTGTTTTTT